A selection of T cell receptor beta chains follows, all from one sample in a study of blood T cell repertoires in COVID-19. The assay was immunoSEQ multiplex PCR, and TCRdb's table has in-frame clones only and misses some. The table includes about 320,000 clones, over 75% detected once. Material for sequencing was PBMCs or T cells enriched from blood (not recorded which). These receptor sequences come from a woman aged 18-29 years who had recovered from COVID-19. The CDR3 runs from the conserved cysteine through the conserved F or W. A D gene is named only where the DNA matches it firmly. Clone sizes are given selectively: once, few, many, or a class where the clone is expanded.

>once|TRBV30|TRBJ1-2|.
TGTGCCTGGAGTCGGTTCCTGGACTATGGCTACACCTTC
CAWSRFLDYGYTF
>.|TRBV27|TRBJ1-6|.
TGTGCCAGCAGACAGAATAATTCACCCCTCCACTTT
CASRQNNSPLHF
>.|TRBV7-9|TRBJ2-1|.
TGTGCCAGCAGTTTAGACCTCGCGGGAAATGAGCAGTTCTTC
CASSLDLAGNEQFF
>.|TRBV11-2|TRBJ1-1|.
TGTGCCAGCAGCTTAAGGCCACAGATGAACACTGAAGCTTTCTTT
CASSLRPQMNTEAFF
>.|TRBV6-5|TRBJ1-1|TRBD1
TGTGCCAGCAGTTACCAGGGGGTCGGAGGTGAAGCTTTCTTT
CASSYQGVGGEAFF
>once|TRBV30|TRBJ1-6|.
TGTGCCTGGAAGGCCGGAGGCTCCTATAATTCACCCCTCCACTTT
CAWKAGGSYNSPLHF
>.|TRBV5-4|TRBJ1-1|TRBD1
TGTGCCAGCAGCTCGGGACAGTACACTGAAGCTTTCTTT
CASSSGQYTEAFF
>.|TRBV9|TRBJ2-3|TRBD1
TGTGCCAGCAGCGGCGGGACAGGGGCAGCGGATACGCAGTATTTT
CASSGGTGAADTQYF
>once|TRBV19|TRBJ2-3|.
TGTGCCAGTAGTCTCAGACAGCCCACAGATACGCAGTATTTT
CASSLRQPTDTQYF
>.|TRBV28|TRBJ1-2|TRBD1
TGTGCCAGCAGCTCCCCGACAGGGGGCGGCTATGGCTACACCTTC
CASSSPTGGGYGYTF
>.|TRBV28|TRBJ1-1|.
TGTGCCAGCAGTTTGACTTACAACACTGAAGCTTTCTTT
CASSLTYNTEAFF
>.|TRBV27|TRBJ2-5|TRBD2
TGTGCCAGCAGTTTAGCGGGGGTCTTGGAGACCCAGTACTTC
CASSLAGVLETQYF
>.|TRBV28|TRBJ1-4|.
TGTGCCACCCTACCCCCCCCGGGACAAACAACTAATGAAAAACTGTTTTTT
CATLPPPGQTTNEKLFF
>few|TRBV2|TRBJ1-1|TRBD1
TGTGCCAGCAGGAGGGGGCAGGGCGCTGAAGCTTTCTTT
CASRRGQGAEAFF
>.|TRBV28|TRBJ1-4|TRBD1
TGTGCCAGCAGGCCGACAGGGGGCATAAATGAAAAACTGTTTTTT
CASRPTGGINEKLFF
>.|TRBV30|TRBJ1-4|TRBD1
TGTGCCTGGAGTACAGGGGTTAAGGGTGAAAAACTGTTTTTT
CAWSTGVKGEKLFF
>.|TRBV7-7|TRBJ2-7|.
TGTGCCAGCAGCTTGCGCGGCAGGGTGGTATCCTACGAGCAGTACTTC
CASSLRGRVVSYEQYF
>.|TRBV7-9|TRBJ2-2|TRBD2
TGTGCCAGCAGCTTAGGCCTAGCGGGAATCGGGGAGCTGTTTTTT
CASSLGLAGIGELFF
>.|TRBV5-6|TRBJ2-1|.
TGTGCCAGCAGCGGACTTGTGAGCTCCTACAATGAGCAGTTCTTC
CASSGLVSSYNEQFF
>.|TRBV23-1|TRBJ1-1|.
TGCGCCAGCGCGGGGGGGAGGGGAGCTTTCTTT
CASAGGRGAFF
>.|TRBV5-8|TRBJ2-1|TRBD2
TGTGCCAGCGCACCTAGCGGGAGGTTGGGTGAGCAGTTCTTC
CASAPSGRLGEQFF
>.|TRBV5-1|TRBJ2-2|TRBD2
TGCGCCAGCAGCTTATCAAAGGGCCTAGCGGGAAACACCGGGGAGCTGTTTTTT
CASSLSKGLAGNTGELFF
>.|TRBV4-1|TRBJ1-5|TRBD1
TGCGCCAGCAGCCAAGAAGCCGGGACAGGGACTTGGCAGCCCCAGCATTTT
CASSQEAGTGTWQPQHF
>.|TRBV7-6|TRBJ2-1|.
TGTGCCAGCAGCTTAATGTCGGGGACCTACAATGAGCAGTTCTTC
CASSLMSGTYNEQFF
>.|TRBV5-8|TRBJ1-5|.
TGTGCCAGCAGCTTGGGAGTGTCCCCTTATAGCAATCAGCCCCAGCATTTT
CASSLGVSPYSNQPQHF